A selection of T cell receptor beta chains follows, all from one sample in a study of T cells in Graves' hyperthyroidism and ophthalmopathy. MiXCR, applied by TCRdb to the multiplex PCR reads, yields one record per CDR3 protein. There are hundreds of thousands of distinct CDR3 sequences in the sample; 20% to 25% occur only once, and more than 60% lies in the top ten. The sequenced sample was blood. These receptors all stem from a man over 45 with Graves' hyperthyroidism. Both conserved end residues are part of each CDR3. A D gene is named only where the DNA matches it firmly. A row's size may be missing; if present it is once, few, many or a size class.

TRBV6-1	few	TRBD2	TRBJ2-7	TGTGCCAGCAGCGGACCGGGACTAGCGGAGACCTACGAGCAGTACTTC	CASSGPGLAETYEQYF
TRBV7-9	few	.	TRBJ2-3	TGTGCCAGCAGCTCCCCTTGGAGAGATACGCAGTATTTT	CASSSPWRDTQYF
TRBV3-1	many	.	TRBJ2-1	TGTGCCAGCAGCCAAATGAAGGGAACCGAGCAGTTCTTC	CASSQMKGTEQFF
TRBV6-1	few	.	TRBJ1-1	TGTGCCAGCAGTGCTTGGGGGGGGAGCACTGAAGCTTTCTTT	CASSAWGGSTEAFF
TRBV6-4	few	.	TRBJ1-2	TGTGCCAGCAGTGACAGGGGTGGTGGCTACACCTTC	CASSDRGGGYTF
TRBV3-1	.	.	TRBJ2-2	TGTGCCAGCAGCTACGAAGGGGGGTGGAAGCTGTTTTTT	CASSYEGGWKLFF
TRBV6-1	.	.	TRBJ2-1	TGTGCCAGCAGTCGGTGGGCGAATGAGCAGTTCTTC	CASSRWANEQFF
TRBV7-9	few	TRBD2	TRBJ2-1	TGTGCCAGCAGCTTCGCGGGAGGGTTGGATGAGCAGTTCTTC	CASSFAGGLDEQFF
TRBV20-1	.	.	TRBJ2-7	TGCAGTGCTAGAGATATTGGAACAGGGTACGAGCAGTACTTC	CSARDIGTGYEQYF
TRBV9	.	TRBD1	TRBJ1-4	TGTGCCAGCAGCGTAGGGGACAGGGAGAATGAAAAACTGTTTTTT	CASSVGDRENEKLFF
TRBV18	many	.	TRBJ1-1	TGTGCCAGCTCACCACCAGGGTTGGGTAGGAGGACTGAAGCTTTCTTT	CASSPPGLGRRTEAFF
TRBV6-1	few	.	TRBJ1-5	TGTGCCAGCAGTGGGGGGGATTTGACCGCACTCCATCAGCCCCAGCATTTT	CASSGGDLTALHQPQHF
TRBV20-1	.	.	TRBJ2-7	TGCAGTGCTAGAAAGGGACCCGCTCGCGAGCAGTACTTC	CSARKGPAREQYF
TRBV24-1	.	.	TRBJ1-2	TGTGCCACCAGCCCCAAGGGGGGGGCGCAGAACTATGGCTACACCTTC	CATSPKGGAQNYGYTF
TRBV28	many	.	TRBJ2-7	TGTGCCAGCAGCGGACCTCGGACCTTGGACGAGCAGTACTTC	CASSGPRTLDEQYF
TRBV7-9	few	.	TRBJ2-1	TGTGCCAGCAGCTTAGGATGGAAGGGTTACAATGAGCAGTTCTTC	CASSLGWKGYNEQFF
TRBV7-6	many	TRBD2	TRBJ2-1	TGTGCCAGCAGCCGCTCCCAGCGGGATCATGAGCAGTTCTTC	CASSRSQRDHEQFF
TRBV6-5	.	.	TRBJ1-5	TGTGCCAGCAGTTACTCGATGACGGGGCTGGAGCCCCAGCATTTT	CASSYSMTGLEPQHF